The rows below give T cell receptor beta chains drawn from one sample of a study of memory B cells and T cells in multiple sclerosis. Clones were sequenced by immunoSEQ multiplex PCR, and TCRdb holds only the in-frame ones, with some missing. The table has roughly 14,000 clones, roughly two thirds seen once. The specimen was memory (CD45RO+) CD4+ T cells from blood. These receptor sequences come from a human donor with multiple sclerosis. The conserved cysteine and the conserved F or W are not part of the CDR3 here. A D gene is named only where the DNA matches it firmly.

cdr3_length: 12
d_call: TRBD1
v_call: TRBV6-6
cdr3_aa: ASSGRQGTYEQY

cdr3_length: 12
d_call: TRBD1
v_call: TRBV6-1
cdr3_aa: ASSVGTVSYEQY

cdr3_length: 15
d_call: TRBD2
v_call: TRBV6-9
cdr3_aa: ASSCYICGSLEETQY

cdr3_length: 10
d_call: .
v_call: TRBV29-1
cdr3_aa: SVVTGAYGYT

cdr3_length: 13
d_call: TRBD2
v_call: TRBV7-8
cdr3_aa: ASSGTSGAGGTQY

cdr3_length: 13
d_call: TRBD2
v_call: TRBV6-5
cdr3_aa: ASTNSGGLRNEQF

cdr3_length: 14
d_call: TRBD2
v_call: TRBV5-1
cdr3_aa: ASSFNDGGGTDTQY

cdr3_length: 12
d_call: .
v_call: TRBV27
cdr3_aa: ASSLGRDKDEQY

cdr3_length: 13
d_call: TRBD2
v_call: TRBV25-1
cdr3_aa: ATRTSGVGYNEQF

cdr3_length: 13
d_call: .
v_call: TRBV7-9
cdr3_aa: ASSEGLLAKNIQY

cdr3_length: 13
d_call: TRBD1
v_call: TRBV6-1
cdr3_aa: ASRNRDSSFTEAF

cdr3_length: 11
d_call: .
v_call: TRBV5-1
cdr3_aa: ASYRDSADTQY

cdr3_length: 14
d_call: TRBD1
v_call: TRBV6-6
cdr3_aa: ASSYGTGVGEETQY

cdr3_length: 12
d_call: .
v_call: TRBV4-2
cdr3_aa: ASSPAQGSYEQY

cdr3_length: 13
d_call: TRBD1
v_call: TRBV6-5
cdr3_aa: ASSQQGSSGNTIY

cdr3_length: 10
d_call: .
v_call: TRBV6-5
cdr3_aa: ASRAGETEAF

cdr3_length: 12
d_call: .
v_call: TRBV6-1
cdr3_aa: ASSEAGGQETQY

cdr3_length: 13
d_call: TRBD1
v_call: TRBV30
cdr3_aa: AWWDRKSSYNEQF

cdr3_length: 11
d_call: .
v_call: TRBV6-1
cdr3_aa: ASSEQVRGEQY

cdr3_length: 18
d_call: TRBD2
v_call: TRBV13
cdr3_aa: ASSSYRRTSGKGTYNEQF

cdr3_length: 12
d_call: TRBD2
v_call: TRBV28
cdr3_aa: ASRMTSATYEQY

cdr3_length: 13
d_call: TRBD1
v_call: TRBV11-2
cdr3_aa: ASSLGSGGHTEAF

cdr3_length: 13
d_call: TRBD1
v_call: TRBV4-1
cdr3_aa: ASSQIRQGSETQY

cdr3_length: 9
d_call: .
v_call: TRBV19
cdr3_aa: ASTGAGELF

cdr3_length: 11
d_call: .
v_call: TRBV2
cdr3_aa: ASSSRYTDTQY

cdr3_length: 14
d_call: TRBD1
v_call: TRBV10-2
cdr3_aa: ASSEGDSYSGNTIY

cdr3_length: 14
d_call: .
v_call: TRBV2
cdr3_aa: ASSEGRGMGSYEQY

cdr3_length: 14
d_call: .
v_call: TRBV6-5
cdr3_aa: ASSYSMRATNEKLF

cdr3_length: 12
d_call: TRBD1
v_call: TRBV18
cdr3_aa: ASSPRQGSYGYT

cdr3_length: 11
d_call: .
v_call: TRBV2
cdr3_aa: ASSDQGNYGYT

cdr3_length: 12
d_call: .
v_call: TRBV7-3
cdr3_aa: ASSPTGGNTEAF

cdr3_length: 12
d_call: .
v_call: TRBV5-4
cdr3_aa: ASSGGIGNQPRH